The T cell receptor beta chain described here comes from a study of blood T cell repertoires in COVID-19. The germline V gene encodes CDR1 SNHLY and CDR2 FYNNEI. V lost 0 bases, J lost 1 base, and 7 bases stayed unmatched. This CDR3 has 17 amino acids. The protocol was immunoSEQ multiplex PCR, while the TCRdb copy is restricted to in-frame clones and leaves out a portion. The profile covers roughly 180,000 clones, with 85% to 90% appearing a single time and roughly 0.95% taken by the ten largest. The chain is built from TRBV2 and TRBJ2-3, with TRBD2 matching over 7 bases. Sequenced: peripheral blood. This TCR was recovered from a man in his late teens or twenties with acute or convalescent COVID-19. The CDR3 here is CASSEARRAGGTDTQYF. Here the CDR3 DNA reads TGTGCCAGCAGTGAAGCGCGCAGGGCGGGGGGCACAGATACGCAGTATTTT.